Below, one T cell receptor (beta chain) is given with its context. The sample belongs to a study of T cell changes during pregnancy in multiple sclerosis. CDR1 and CDR2 (germline): MNHEY, SMNVEV (reference sequence). Trimming took 0 bases from V and 1 from J; bases not matched to a gene: 15. The CDR3 is 21 residues long. Some clones are missing from TCRdb's copy, which holds only in-frame ones; the method was immunoSEQ multiplex PCR. The data contain over 50,000 clones, about nine tenths of them singletons. The sequenced sample was peripheral blood, obtained in the first trimester of pregnancy. The TCR was taken from a female donor in good health, enrolled as a control in a pregnancy study. This chain connects TRBV27 to TRBJ2-6, with 7 bases aligning to TRBD1. The CDR3 nucleotides read TGTGCCAGCAGTTTATCGATGTTGGCGCGACAGGGAAGGTCTGGGGCCAACGTCCTGACTTTC. It codes for CASSLSMLARQGRSGANVLTF. Using reference TRBV27 and TRBJ2-6 for the parts outside the CDR3, the full variable domain is EAQVTQNPRYLITVTGKKLTVTCSQNMNHEYMSWYRQDPGLGLRQIYYSMNVEVTDKGDVPEGYKVSRKEKRNFPLILESPSPNQTSLYFCASSLSMLARQGRSGANVLTFGAGSRLTVL.